The entry below describes one T cell receptor (beta chain). Its specificity is not known. Distinct nucleotide sequences in the sample also encode this CDR3. CDR1 and CDR2 from the germline V gene are MNHEY and SMNVEV (reference sequence). With 6 bases clipped from V and 7 bases from J, the junction kept 6 bases outside the gene matches. The CDR3 totals 14 residues. The table came from immunoSEQ multiplex PCR; TCRdb's copy has only in-frame clones and leaves some out. This table has about 22,000 clones, around 75% appearing once. The data are from a study of chemoradiotherapy in HPV16-positive cancers. Study results and limitations: Non-HPV-specific T cells did not expand in tumors during treatment, whereas candidate HPV-specific clones and E7-related motifs did.

The V call is TRBV27, the J call TRBJ1-5; 10 bases line up with TRBD1. The receptor's source is a human donor with HPV-associated anogenital cancer. Sampling was conducted from a patient who underwent chemoradiotherapy. The CDR3 DNA sequence: TGTGCCAGCAGGCTCGGACAGGGGGGCCAGCCCCAGCATTTT. Translating it yields CASRLGQGGQPQHF.